Presented here are 17 T cell receptor beta chains from one specimen sequenced in a study of post-analysis software for immune sequencing data. Study-level results: In patients, TRBV5-6, TRBV5-1 and TRBV20-1 belonged to five TRBV segments found more frequently than in controls.

For these TCRs, the target antigens are not known. cDNA libraries for TCR beta contained unique molecular identifiers. TCRdb reprocessed the PCR reads via MiXCR and lists one record per CDR3 protein. The table records about 260,000 distinct CDR3 sequences, about 38% of them present only once. The sample was blood. Receptor source: a girl aged 10 to 17 with multiple sclerosis.

This clonotype appeared a few times. The CDR3 nucleotides are TGCGCCAGCAGCTTGGAGGATGGGAGGAACACTGAAGCTTTCTTT. This gives the protein CASSLEDGRNTEAFF. This chain joins TRBV5-1 and TRBJ1-1; no clear D gene. Germline lookup yields CDR1 SGHRS and CDR2 YFSETQ. CDR3 length: 15 residues. Deletions cut 0 bases from V and 1 base from J, with 10 bases between.

On this clonotype itself: A read error is possible here, since a much larger clone lies one base away. The chain couples TRBV6-6 to TRBJ2-3; 7 bases map to TRBD2. The CDR3 covers 15 residues. CDR1 is MNHNY, CDR2 SVGAGI, per germline (reference sequence). CDR3 in DNA: TGTGTCAGCAGTTACTCGAAGGGACTACGAGATACGCAGTATTTT. Protein: CVSSYSKGLRDTQYF.

This clonotype was detected only a few times. This may come from a read error, since a much larger clone is one base off. The chain recombines TRBV20-1 with TRBJ2-3, with D unresolved. This CDR3 has 12 residues. CDR1 and CDR2 (germline): DFQATT, SNEGSKA (reference sequence). The DNA for the CDR3 is TGCAGGGCTAGAGATGATCCAGATACGCAGTATTTT. Protein product: CRARDDPDTQYF.

This clonotype was detected many times. The genes are TRBV7-9 and TRBJ2-1; possibly TRBD2 for D (5 bases). The CDR3 has 14 residues. The V and J ends lost 4 bases and 6 bases respectively, with 13 bases between them. The germline V gene encodes CDR1 SEHNR and CDR2 FQNEAQ (reference sequence). DNA for the CDR3: TGTGCCAGCAGCTCGGAGGCCGCCGCCAATGAGCAGTTCTTC. Protein product: CASSSEAAANEQFF.

The chain links TRBV5-1 to TRBJ1-3, with unresolved D. This CDR3 is 17 amino acids long. Germline-derived CDR1 and CDR2 are SGHRS and YFSETQ. The V and J ends lost 3 bases and 0 bases respectively, with 16 bases between them. The CDR3 nucleotides are TGCGCCAGCAGCTCCTACCCACAGCCAATCTCTGGAAACACCATATATTTT. As protein: CASSSYPQPISGNTIYF.

Regarding this clonotype: A read error may explain this, as a much larger clone is one base away. The rearrangement joins TRBV6-2 or TRBV6-3 to TRBJ2-6; weak D call: TRBD1 (5 bases). CDR3 size: 15 residues. Per the germline V gene, CDR1 is MNHEY and CDR2 is SVGEGT. In DNA form, the CDR3 reads TGTGTCAGCACCCAGACAGCCTCTGGGGCCAACGTCCTGACTTTC. Protein sequence: CVSTQTASGANVLTF.

This clonotype was found many times. CDR3 amino acids: CSARDAAGAAPEQFF. In DNA, the CDR3 is TGCAGTGCTAGAGATGCGGCGGGGGCAGCGCCGGAGCAGTTCTTC. The chain has TRBV20-1 and TRBJ2-1; the D gene is possibly TRBD2 (7 bases). Trimming cost V 0 bases and J 10 bases, with 19 bases left between them. Germline V gene data show CDR1 as DFQATT and CDR2 as SNEGSKA (reference sequence). The CDR3 spans 15 residues.

The table lists this clonotype with a few counts. This chain uses TRBV20-1 with TRBJ1-6; TRBD1 is a possible D gene (6 bases). Germline V gene sequence: CDR1 DFQATT, CDR2 SNEGSKA (reference sequence). V gave up 5 bases and J gave up 5 bases, with 10 bases separating them. CDR3 length: 13 amino acids. CDR3 protein: CSARQDHNSPLHF. CDR3 nucleotides: TGCAGTGCTCGACAGGACCATAATTCACCCCTCCACTTT.

The table lists this clonotype with a few counts. V and J are TRBV4-1 and TRBJ2-2, with 13 positions matching TRBD2. Losses at the gene ends were 5 bases for V and 3 bases for J; bases not matched to a gene: 3. Looked up from germline, CDR1 is MGHRA and CDR2 is YSYEKL. CDR3 length: 16 residues. CDR3 residues: CASSVLAGGDTGELFF. CDR3 sequence (DNA): TGCGCCAGCAGCGTACTAGCGGGAGGGGACACCGGGGAGCTGTTTTTT.

This chain uses TRBV20-1 with TRBJ1-2; TRBD1 matches 7 bases. V trimming: 4 bases; J trimming: 2 bases; junction bases outside the gene matches: 13. Germline CDR1 and CDR2: DFQATT and SNEGSKA (reference sequence). CDR3 length: 16 residues. The CDR3 DNA follows: TGCAGTGCTATCAAGACCGGCGCGGGACAGAACTATGGCTACACCTTC. Its translation is CSAIKTGAGQNYGYTF.

This clonotype was detected ten times or more. The chain couples TRBV5-1 to TRBJ2-6; D not certain. Germline values: CDR1 SGHRS, CDR2 YFSETQ. CDR3 length: 14 residues. V lost 1 base, J lost 4 bases, and 6 bases lay in between. DNA of the CDR3: TGCGCCAGCAGCTTGAGCCCCGGGGCCAACGTCCTGACTTTC. This encodes CASSLSPGANVLTF.

The chain joins TRBV19 to TRBJ1-2; 8 bases match TRBD1. Unmatched junction bases numbered 10, after V lost 5 bases and J lost 5 bases. The CDR3 runs to 15 residues. The germline gives CDR1 LNHDA, CDR2 SQIVND (reference sequence). The CDR3 region is CASSPVRQGRYGYTF. CDR3 in DNA: TGTGCCAGTAGTCCTGTCCGACAGGGGCGATATGGCTACACCTTC.

This clonotype has a handful of counts. DNA for the CDR3: TGTGCCAGCAGACCGGGACAGGGGGCTTCCGGGGAGCTGTTTTTT. This gives the protein CASRPGQGASGELFF. The V and J genes are TRBV12-3 or TRBV12-4 and TRBJ2-2; TRBD1 matches 12 bases. After removal of 6 bases from V and 6 bases from J, the junction contained 5 bases not matched to a gene. The CDR3 contains 15 residues.

DNA for the CDR3: TGTGCCATCAGTGAGCCCCGGACAGGGGGCTTGGCAGATACGCAGTATTTT. Protein product: CAISEPRTGGLADTQYF. The chain joins TRBV10-3 to TRBJ2-3, with TRBD1 matching over 11 bases. The CDR3 sequence is 17 residues long. Trimming removed 2 bases from V and 4 bases from J; junction bases left unmatched: 8. Germline CDR1 reads ENHRY; CDR2 reads SYGVKD.

This clonotype was recorded a few times. The rearrangement uses TRBV5-1 and TRBJ2-3, with D possibly TRBD2 on 5 matching bases. Trimming pared 2 bases from V and 1 base from J, leaving 14 bases between. Per the germline V gene, CDR1 is SGHRS and CDR2 is YFSETQ. This CDR3 comprises 16 residues. The chain's CDR3 is CASSLEGMGGTDTQYF. The DNA of the CDR3 is TGCGCCAGCAGCTTAGAGGGAATGGGAGGCACAGATACGCAGTATTTT.

This clonotype was seen ten or more times. The V and J genes are TRBV5-6 and TRBJ2-4; D assignment may be TRBD1 or TRBD2 (5 bases each). CDR1 and CDR2 (germline): SGHDT, YYEEEE. The CDR3 extends over 14 amino acids. V shed 4 bases and J shed 2 bases, with 10 bases lying between them. The CDR3 region is CASSLGVTKNIQYF. The CDR3 nucleotides are TGTGCCAGCAGCCTGGGGGTAACCAAAAACATTCAGTACTTC.

With respect to this clonotype: A read error may be the cause here, since a much bigger clone is one base away. This chain connects TRBV7-9 to TRBJ1-4; 7 bases align to TRBD1. The length of the CDR3 is 15 residues. The germline CDR1 and CDR2 sequences are SEHNR and FQNEAQ (reference sequence). The CDR3 DNA sequence: TGTGCCAGCAGCCGGTTAGGGACAGTGAATGAAAAACTGTATTTT. Translating gives CASSRLGTVNEKLYF.